This T cell receptor (beta chain) was recovered during a study of cytomegalovirus exposure and HLA in healthy donors (dated by TCRdb to about 2017). At the level of the whole study: According to an earlier analysis of around 600 of the donors, some 170 million T cells yielded 90 million to 140 million unique TCR beta sequences and less than 300 Gb of sequence data. In a later analysis, previously published TCR beta repertoires from 600 to 850 donors were re-analyzed and high-resolution HLA genotyping was added so that TCR occurrence patterns could be studied. Roughly 320 gigabases of sequencing data and 70 million to 100 million unique TCR sequences made up an early release that covered several hundred HLA-typed donors. The T cell repertoires of 550 to 850 subjects were profiled by immunosequencing and related to cytomegalovirus serostatus. The aim of the study was to test whether cataloging public T cell receptors could identify signatures of past pathogen exposure. Class I and class II HLA loci were covered by the typing at four-digit resolution. Rather than drawing on any new phenotypic data, the later analysis identified candidate immune exposures from TCR beta sequences and the way those sequences occurred across donors. All discovery cohort repertoires had been generated on a single sequencing platform. A separate validation cohort of about 110 different subjects was used in addition to the approximately 610-subject first cohort. Alongside the repertoire data, information on donor age, sex, ethnicity and CMV serostatus was compiled. Typing coverage differed by locus: A, B, C, DRB1 and DQB1 were typed in roughly 620-640 donors, DQA1 in about 560, DPA1 in nearly 610, and DPB1 in roughly 470. A handful of DR-DQ haplotypes were treated as single units for association and clustering because of strong linkage in the cohort. On average, roughly 250,000 unique TCR beta nucleotide sequences were sequenced per donor among a few hundred genotyped donors of the cohort, with 15% to 20% of those sequences being non-productive. An earlier analysis of 500 to 650 of the donors applied high-throughput TCR beta sequencing to assess whether each TCR beta V gene segment acted as functional or pseudogenic. In a later genetic analysis, genome-wide SNP genotypes for about 60% of the 666 donors were used, and that subset was treated as a discovery cohort. The genetic ancestry cluster associated with self-reported Caucasian donors included 80% to 90% of the 398 genotyped donors. The study combined high-throughput TCR immunosequencing, statistical association of individual TCRs with disease status, and machine learning to predict cytomegalovirus infection status.

The CDR3 goes from the cysteine to the phenylalanine over 14 residues. Here the CDR3 DNA is all that survives: 42 bases in frame from base 1. CDR1 and CDR2, looked up from the germline V gene, are SGHNT and YENEEA. V and J lose 1 base and 4 bases, and a span of 11 bases separates them. Library method: the immunoSEQ multiplex PCR assay. A mixture of 60 forward primers for TCR Vbeta segments and 13 reverse primers for TCR Jbeta segments was used in the multiplex PCR. The CDR3 region of rearranged TCR beta genes was amplified from genomic DNA with a multiplex PCR assay. Amplified TCR beta libraries were sequenced as 87-base-pair reads on the Illumina HiSeq System. For the original study's pipeline: A later analysis tallied 80 million to 95 million unique TCR beta chains across the 700 or so repertoires, and around 12 million of those chains were shared by two or more donors. To remove PCR and sequencing errors, raw reads were error-corrected and collapsed into unique sequences using a nearest-neighbor algorithm that merged closely related sequences. Alignment of CDR3 sequences to IMGT reference sequences was used to assign V, D and J gene segments. For a sequence to be retained, a match of at least six nucleotides was required to both a V gene segment and a J gene segment. A rearrangement was called productive if the CDR3 had no stop codons and remained in frame with V and J, and every other rearrangement was called non-productive. CDR3 was defined according to IMGT convention as the region running from the second conserved V-encoded cysteine to the conserved J-encoded phenylalanine. The earlier analysis of roughly 590 of the donors excluded any sequence lacking an unambiguous match to a single V gene segment. An earlier analysis of fewer than 750 of the donors classified V segments as functional when productive rearrangements were above 56.7% and as segregating when the standard deviation between donors was above 5%. A statistical classification framework was built to diagnose cytomegalovirus status from the catalog of TCR beta chain sequences. In a later analysis, V and J genes were assigned by comparing TCR nucleotide sequences against IMGT/GENE-DB human TR gene sequences. A later analysis assigned CDR3 sequences and most-parsimonious VDJ recombination scenarios with the TCRdist pipeline. In a later analysis, every TCR beta chain was defined by the combination of its CDR3 amino acid sequence and its V-gene family, and reads without a unique V-gene family were dropped. In a later analysis, 500 to 700 highly shared, low-generation-probability nucleotide sequences were removed to address suspected cross-contamination and a sequencing artifact. In a later analysis, a clonal expansion index for each public chain was calculated from normalized within-repertoire ranks of inferred template counts. A later analysis computed generation probabilities with a VDJ recombination model fitted to out-of-frame rearrangements, and checked the results against IGoR. A later analysis scored TCR-TCR, TCR-HLA and TCR-CMV co-occurrence with hypergeometric tests, applying a repertoire-size bias correction to TCR pairs. To estimate false discovery rates, a later analysis permuted the HLA or CMV assignments 20 times. In a later analysis, co-occurring TCRs were grouped with DBSCAN, and TCRdist sequence similarity was added when clustering was performed within HLA-allele-positive subsets. Repertoires with fewer than 30,000 or more than 120,000 public chains were left out of co-occurrence clustering, as were roughly five repertoires with anomalous nucleotide sharing. In TCRdb, the immuneACCESS table is reduced to in-frame sequences with V and J assigned. These tables do not hold every clone; where another copy was compared, an unresolved V gene accounts for under half, and the others remain unexplained. The V and J calls and clone size were taken over from that table, and D and trimming were inferred from the DNA. The sample records 150,000 or so clones, roughly 80% of which are singletons. In total, the top ten clones hold under 15% of the sample.

The cohort comprised approximately 700 healthy bone marrow donors. All cohort members were sampled while nominally healthy, although unrecorded immune exposures were likely present. The donor was CMV seronegative and belonged to the group of over 350 seronegative cohort members. A peripheral blood sample was collected from each donor, and TCR beta sequencing was performed on peripheral blood mononuclear cells. The Qiagen DNeasy Blood Extraction Kit was used to extract genomic DNA from the blood cell samples. In this sample, this clone turned up a few times. It has no known antigen specificity. Base qualities are missing; no much larger clone stands one base away. Paper-wide results and their limitations: A cluster of highly shared sequence variants was judged likely to be a technical artifact of the sequencing pipeline. The authors suggested that the approach could potentially be generalized to other disease states and immunological phenotypes. Because HLA typing was missing for some donors at each locus, association tests included only the typed subset. A total of 150 to 200 TCR beta chains were listed by the study as associated with cytomegalovirus. Compared with the 666-donor mean, donors in an Asian-associated ancestry cluster had fewer N-insertions in productive TCRs, according to a later genetic analysis. While some public TCRs were present in many individuals, most TCR sequences turned up only very rarely across donors. Roughly uniform sequencing depth across donors was assumed in presence/absence analyses, although this assumption may not hold. In an earlier analysis of 587 of the donors, most TCR beta V segments appeared in productive rearrangements about 87% or about 30% of the time, broadly matching IMGT annotations. Immune exposure information for the cohort was limited to CMV serostatus. Because counts were too low, approximately 18 rarely observed V segments, including chromosome 9 orphons, were excluded from the earlier analysis of under 650 of the donors. A later analysis found that most CMV-associated TCR beta chains appeared HLA-restricted, with HLA associations seemingly driven largely by CMV exposure. Specific HLA alleles were associated with roughly 16,000 TCR beta sequences at a false discovery rate of 0.05 in a later analysis. Assigning TCR associations to individual alleles was difficult when HLA alleles, especially DR and DQ, strongly co-occurred. Several of the top co-occurrence clusters appeared to be linked to parvovirus B19, influenza, CMV and Epstein-Barr virus, according to a later analysis. An association between a missense DCLRE1C variant and V-gene and J-gene trimming of TCR beta chains was found in a later genetic analysis and replicated in an independent cohort. In a later analysis, TCR association rates were found to vary across HLA loci, with the most associated TCRs seen for DRB1 alleles and the fewest for HLA-C alleles. The classifier was reported to diagnose cytomegalovirus status with high specificity and sensitivity in both the original cohort and the validation cohort. In vitro tests confirmed that three of the cytomegalovirus-associated TCR beta chains recognize cytomegalovirus antigens. The cohort was sequenced for TCR beta chains only, and without alpha or paired-chain data the features that could be detected were limited. Some IMGT-functional V segments, including TRBV6-2 and TRBV6-3, could not be told apart with the 87-base-pair reads, so those segments were excluded. Compared with equally common non-associated chains, HLA-associated TCR beta chains in a later analysis were more clonally expanded and had lower generation probabilities. Correlated functional status among segregating V segments might reflect linkage disequilibrium, but an unknown experimental factor could not be ruled out. A further reported finding was that TCR beta sequences accurately predicted the HLA-A and HLA-B alleles for most subjects in the first cohort.

The receptor was derived from a woman in her 40s in good health and CMV-seronegative. The sequence links TRBV11-3 to TRBJ2-7; no confident D gene assignment can be made. The material sequenced was PBMCs. The CDR3 has the sequence CASSLGSSKYEQYF. At the DNA level, the sequence is TGTGCCAGCAGCTTAGGGAGTAGTAAGTACGAGCAGTACTTC.